These 14 T cell receptor beta chains originate from one sample sequenced in a study of T cell changes during pregnancy in multiple sclerosis. Profiling relied on immunoSEQ multiplex PCR, and the TCRdb table lists in-frame clones only, not all of them. Among about 57,000 clones listed, around nine tenths were seen once. The input for sequencing was peripheral blood, taken after pregnancy. The source of these receptors is a female donor with multiple sclerosis, enrolled in a pregnancy study.

The rearrangement links TRBV5-1 to TRBJ1-1, with 8 bases lining up with TRBD1. Germline V gene data show CDR1 as SGHRS and CDR2 as YFSETQ. This CDR3 has 15 residues. Trimming removed 4 bases from V and 2 bases from J; junction bases left unmatched: 7. The DNA for the CDR3 is TGCGCCAGCAGCCGAACAGGGGGGTATAACACTGAAGCTTTCTTT. Translated: CASSRTGGYNTEAFF.

This clone has just one count. The chain uses TRBV14 and TRBJ2-7; the D gene is possibly TRBD1 (6 bases). Germline CDR1 and CDR2: SGHDN and FVKESK. The CDR3 consists of 13 residues. Trimming shortened V by 2 bases and J by 4 bases, and 9 bases separated the two germline ends. The CDR3 loop is CASSQLQGYEQYF. As DNA, the CDR3 is TGTGCCAGCAGCCAATTACAGGGTTACGAGCAGTACTTC.

This clone was seen a single time. The chain recombines TRBV28 with TRBJ1-3; possible D gene TRBD1, 6 bases. V lost 5 bases, J lost 0 bases, and 14 bases lay in between. This CDR3 has 16 residues. Germline CDR1 MDHEN, CDR2 SYDVKM. The CDR3 loop reads CASSPHDRFSGNTIYF. For the CDR3, the DNA is TGTGCCAGCAGTCCCCACGACAGGTTCTCTGGAAACACCATATATTTT.

The chain is built from TRBV28 and TRBJ2-2, with TRBD1 identical over 8 bases. This CDR3 contains 15 residues. Germline CDR1 reads MDHEN; CDR2 reads SYDVKM. Trimming at V came to 6 bases and at J to 1 base, leaving 4 bases not matched to a gene. The CDR3 bases are TGTGCCAGCAGGGCTGGGACAGGGAACACCGGGGAGCTGTTTTTT. It is translated as CASRAGTGNTGELFF.

The V gene is TRBV18, the J gene TRBJ1-2, with no clear D. The germline CDR1 and CDR2 sequences are KGHSH and LQKENI. The CDR3 is made up of 17 amino acids. Trimming stripped 3 bases from V and 4 bases from J, with 21 bases between. CDR3 nucleotides: TGTGCCAGCTCACCTAGTCTTCGTGAGCGGAAGTTCTATGGCTACACCTTC. Translation: CASSPSLRERKFYGYTF.

The chain joins TRBV18 to TRBJ1-1, with D possibly TRBD1 on 5 matching bases. Germline V gives CDR1 KGHSH, CDR2 LQKENI. V lost 4 bases to trimming and J lost 4 bases, with 13 bases between them. This CDR3 has 14 residues. The CDR3 DNA reads as TGTGCCAGCTCACAGCAGGGAAAAATCACTGAAGCTTTCTTT. Residues: CASSQQGKITEAFF.

The chain uses TRBV2 and TRBJ2-7; tentative D call: TRBD2 (5 bases). Germline values: CDR1 SNHLY, CDR2 FYNNEI. The CDR3 covers 14 residues. Trimming took off 0 bases at V and 6 bases at J, with 12 bases between the two ends. DNA of the CDR3: TGTGCCAGCAGTGAAGCAACAGCCGCGGGCGAGCAGTACTTC. Protein: CASSEATAAGEQYF.

The J gene is TRBJ2-7, the V gene TRBV11-3; 10 bases match TRBD1. The CDR3 loop spans 15 amino acids. The V and J ends lost 1 base and 6 bases, in that order; junction bases with no gene match: 6. CDR1 is SGHNT and CDR2 is YENEEA in the germline V gene. CDR3 in DNA: TGTGCCAGCAGCTTAGGGACAGGGGGATATTTCGAGCAGTACTTC. Protein sequence: CASSLGTGGYFEQYF.

V usage is TRBV18 and J usage is TRBJ2-3, with 8 positions matching TRBD2. Germline CDR1 is KGHSH and CDR2 is LQKENI. This CDR3 contains 16 residues. Losses at the gene ends were 3 bases for V and 1 base for J; bases not matched to a gene: 6. The CDR3 spells CASSPLAAGGTDTQYF. In DNA form, the CDR3 reads TGTGCCAGCTCACCCCTCGCAGCGGGGGGCACAGATACGCAGTATTTT.

The rearrangement uses TRBV5-8 and TRBJ2-7; D is ambiguous. The CDR3 totals 15 residues. Between the trimmed V and J ends, which lost 4 bases and 1 base, there was a span of 15 bases. Germline V gene data show CDR1 as SGHTS and CDR2 as YDEGEE. CDR3 nucleotide sequence: TGTGCCAGCAGCCCCAGGAATCGAGCTTCCTACGAGCAGTACTTC. It codes for CASSPRNRASYEQYF.

This clone was counted a single time. The gene calls are TRBV10-2 and TRBJ2-3; 7 bases match TRBD2. V trimming: 6 bases; J trimming: 5 bases; junction bases outside the gene matches: 5. The CDR3 extends over 13 amino acids. From germline, CDR1 is WSHSY and CDR2 SAAADI. CDR3 region: CASRWGGGDTQYF. The CDR3 DNA sequence: TGCGCCAGCAGGTGGGGGGGTGGAGATACGCAGTATTTT.

The chain links TRBV5-1 to TRBJ1-3; 7 nucleotides align to TRBD1. The CDR3 has 17 residues. Unmatched junction bases numbered 9, after V lost 3 bases and J lost 0 bases. In germline, CDR1 is SGHRS, CDR2 YFSETQ. The CDR3 nucleotides are TGCGCCAGCAGCTGGAGGCTGGGACAGTTCTCTGGAAACACCATATATTTT. Protein: CASSWRLGQFSGNTIYF.

V gene TRBV5-6 combines with J gene TRBJ1-3; D perhaps matches TRBD1 (5 bases). Trimming cost V 5 bases and J 1 base, with 13 bases left between them. This CDR3 comprises 15 residues. From germline, CDR1 is SGHDT and CDR2 YYEEEE. The CDR3 loop is CASRVWGGSGNTIYF. The CDR3 DNA follows: TGTGCCAGCAGGGTATGGGGGGGATCTGGAAACACCATATATTTT.

Only one count was recorded for this clone. The chain joins TRBV28 to TRBJ1-6; 7 nucleotides match TRBD1. CDR1 is MDHEN and CDR2 is SYDVKM in the germline V gene. With V trimmed by 3 bases and J by 3 bases, 11 bases remained unmatched. This CDR3 region has 18 residues. The CDR3 loop reads CASSFGGQNPNYNSPLHF. DNA of the CDR3: TGTGCCAGCAGTTTCGGGGGACAGAATCCAAACTATAATTCACCCCTCCACTTT.